This is a list of T cell receptor beta chains from one sample in a study of breast tumors, draining lymph nodes, adjacent tissues. From the multiplex PCR reads, TCRdb called clonotypes with MiXCR, one entry per CDR3 protein. This table has about 22,000 distinct CDR3 sequences, around three fifths appearing once. The source material was tumor-adjacent breast tissue. The receptors come from a female donor with breast cancer. Some clones in this sample may be carry-over from other donors' samples. Each CDR3 is given with its conserved first and last residue. Fields, in order: D gene, clone size, V gene, J gene, CDR3 DNA, CDR3 protein. D genes are given only for firm matches. Clone size is given for some rows only: seen once, a few or many times, or a class if the clone is expanded.

.	.	TRBV20-1	TRBJ1-3	TGCAGTGCTAGAGAGTCAGTCTCTGGAAACACCATATATTTT	CSARESVSGNTIYF
TRBD1	many	TRBV6-4	TRBJ2-4	TGTGCCAGCAGCGAAAGTACAGGGGACTTC	CASSESTGDF
TRBD1	.	TRBV10-3	TRBJ2-3	TGTGCCATCAGTGAGACAAGGACAGGTACAGATACCCAGTACTTT	CAISETRTGTDTQYF
.	.	TRBV5-4	TRBJ2-5	.	CASSIDTTNYGYTFGSGTQYF
.	medium-sized	TRBV12-3/TRBV12-4	TRBJ2-7	TGTGCCAGCAGTTTCGCGCGTACCGGGGCCGAGCAGTACTTC	CASSFARTGAEQYF
TRBD2	.	TRBV7-8	TRBJ2-7	TGTGCCAGCAGCTTTCCCGCCCGTGGACTAGCGGATTACGAGCAGTACTTC	CASSFPARGLADYEQYF
TRBD2	.	TRBV11-2	TRBJ2-7	TGTGCCAGCAGCCCCTCTAGCGGGGTTTACGAGCAGTACTTC	CASSPSSGVYEQYF
TRBD1	medium-sized	TRBV4-1	TRBJ1-6	TGCGCCAGCAGCCACTTGACCTGGGACAGGGGGCTAGATTCACCCCTCCACTTT	CASSHLTWDRGLDSPLHF
.	medium-sized	TRBV29-1	TRBJ1-2	TGCAGCGTTGAAAATGCAGCGAACTATGGCTACACCTTC	CSVENAANYGYTF
.	.	TRBV6-6	TRBJ1-3	TGTGCCAGCAGCGAACCGCGGGGCGGCGGAAACACCATATATTTT	CASSEPRGGGNTIYF
.	.	TRBV10-2	TRBJ2-2	TGCGCCAGCAGTGAGGCCGCGGACACCGGGGAGCTGTTTTTT	CASSEAADTGELFF
.	.	TRBV19	TRBJ1-6	TGTGCCAGTAGTGAAGTTGCGACCTCACCCCTCCACTTT	CASSEVATSPLHF
.	medium-sized	TRBV3-1	TRBJ1-6	TGTGCCAGCAGCCAAGATTTTGGCTATAATTCACCCCTCCACTTT	CASSQDFGYNSPLHF
.	.	TRBV20-1	TRBJ1-6	TGCAGTGCTAGGGAAACAGGGTATAATTCACCCCTCCACTTT	CSARETGYNSPLHF
.	.	TRBV9	TRBJ2-7	TGTGCCAGCAGCGTAGGGGAGGTGCCCGAGCAGTACTTC	CASSVGEVPEQYF
.	once	TRBV7-2	TRBJ2-1	TGTGCCAGCAGCTTAGGGCAACACAATGAGCAGTTCTTC	CASSLGQHNEQFF
.	.	TRBV13	TRBJ1-4	TGTGCCAGCAGCTTAGGTCTGCTGTTTTTT	CASSLGLLFF
.	.	TRBV2	TRBJ1-6	TGTGCCAGCAGTGAATTCGGGGCGGATTATAATTCACCCCTCCACTTT	CASSEFGADYNSPLHF
.	few	TRBV4-3	TRBJ1-6	TGCGCCAGCAGCCAAGAGCCTCGGGGGAATAATTCACCCCTCCACTTT	CASSQEPRGNNSPLHF
.	few	TRBV30	TRBJ1-6	TGTGCCTGGAGTGGAGGTACCTCGGATTCACCCCTCCACTTT	CAWSGGTSDSPLHF
TRBD1	.	TRBV5-6	TRBJ2-3	TGTGCCAGCAGCTACGGGACAGGGAGCACAGATACGCAGTATTTT	CASSYGTGSTDTQYF
.	once	TRBV25-1	TRBJ2-2	TGTGCCAGCAGTGAAGATGAAGGGAGAAACACCGGGGAGCTGTTTTTT	CASSEDEGRNTGELFF
.	.	TRBV2	TRBJ2-3	TGTGCCAGTTACCGGGACCTGAGCACAGATACGCAGTATTTT	CASYRDLSTDTQYF
TRBD1	.	TRBV5-4	TRBJ1-5	TGTGCCAGCAGCCCTTCGACAGGGGATCAGCCCCAGCATTTT	CASSPSTGDQPQHF
TRBD2	.	TRBV7-2	TRBJ2-7	TGTGCCAGCAGCCCAGGTCTAGCGGGGGGACGGTACTACGAGCAGTACTTC	CASSPGLAGGRYYEQYF
.	once	TRBV7-2	TRBJ2-5	TGTGCCAGCAGCTTAGGAGGGGGACGAGAGACCCAGTACTTC	CASSLGGGRETQYF
.	medium-sized	TRBV30	TRBJ1-4	TGTGCCTGGAGTGTCGGGACAACTGAAGGAAAACTGTTTTTT	CAWSVGTTEGKLFF
.	.	TRBV11-2	TRBJ1-6	TGTGCCAGCAGCTTACTCCCCGACAGCTCGGGATCCCCCCTCCACTTT	CASSLLPDSSGSPLHF
.	many	TRBV9	TRBJ2-3	TGTGCCAGCAGCGTGAGGCCCATCTCCCAAGATACGCAGTATTTT	CASSVRPISQDTQYF
TRBD1	.	TRBV24-1	TRBJ2-1	TGTGCCACCGGGCGGACAGGAACCGACAATGAGCAGTTCTTC	CATGRTGTDNEQFF